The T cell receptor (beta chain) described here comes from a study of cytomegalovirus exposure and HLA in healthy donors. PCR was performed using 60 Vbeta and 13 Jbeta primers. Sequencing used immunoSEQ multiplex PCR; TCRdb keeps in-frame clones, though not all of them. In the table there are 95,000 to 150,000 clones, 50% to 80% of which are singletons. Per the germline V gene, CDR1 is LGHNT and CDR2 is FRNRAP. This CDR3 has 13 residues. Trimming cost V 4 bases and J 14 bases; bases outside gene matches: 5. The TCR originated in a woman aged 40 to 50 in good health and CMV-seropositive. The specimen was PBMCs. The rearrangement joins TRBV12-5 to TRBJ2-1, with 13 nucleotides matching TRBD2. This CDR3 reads CASGWGLAGNKFF. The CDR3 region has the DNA TGTGCTAGTGGTTGGGGACTAGCGGGAAACAAGTTCTTC. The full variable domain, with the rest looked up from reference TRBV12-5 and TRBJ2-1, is DARVTQTPRHKVTEMGQEVTMRCQPILGHNTVFWYRQTMMQGLELLAYFRNRAPLDDSGMPKDRFSAEMPDATLATLKIQPSEPRDSAVYFCASGWGLAGNKFFGPGTRLTVL.